This T cell receptor (beta chain) is from a study of T cell repertoires in cytomegalovirus infection. The table lists this clonotype with a few counts. TCRdb itself ran the reads through MiXCR, one entry per CDR3 protein. There are about 330,000 distinct CDR3 sequences in the sample; more than 8% occur only once, and approximately 4.7% lies in the top ten. Germline lookup yields CDR1 SGHTA and CDR2 FQGNSA. This CDR3 has 13 amino acids. Trimming stripped 5 bases from V and 6 bases from J, with 12 bases between. This sequence was found in a human donor in good health (CMV status not recorded). Some clones in this sample may be carry-over from other donors' samples. V usage is TRBV7-2 and J usage is TRBJ2-3, with D maybe TRBD2 (5 bases). The material sequenced was PBMCs. CDR3 sequence (DNA): TGTGCCAGCAGCGTCCCACGCGGGGATACGCAGTATTTT. Its translation is CASSVPRGDTQYF.